The 20 T cell receptor beta chains below all came from one sample that was sequenced in a study of tumor-infiltrating lymphocytes in primary liver carcinoma. Each 20-30 mg portion of unsorted bulk tissue served as the source for co-extraction of RNA and DNA. A primer in the constant region served to generate TCR beta cDNA from 500 ng of total RNA. Three nested multiplex PCR rounds of slightly modified ARM-PCR generated TCR beta libraries. The opening two PCR rounds, 10 cycles each, paired TRBV1-TRBV30 forward primers with a C-beta reverse primer. TCRdb itself ran the multiplex PCR reads through MiXCR, one entry per CDR3 protein. The table shows about 100,000 distinct CDR3 sequences, with 65% to 75% occurring only once. The sample taken for sequencing was liver tumor tissue from sampling region 2. Subset meaning: tumor region T2, inferior pole. The receptors here all came from a woman aged 60-75 years with primary liver carcinoma and hepatitis B virus infection.

On this clonotype itself: Here the CDR3 omits its conserved ending phenylalanine or tryptophan, so a read error is the likely source. CDR3 amino acids: CTSSAGGYNEQFL. The CDR3 DNA sequence: TGTACCAGCAGTGCAGGGGGCTACAATGAGCAGTTCTTA. The chain employs TRBV11-3 and TRBJ2-1; 7 nucleotides match TRBD1. CDR1 and CDR2 (germline): SGHNT, YENEEA. The CDR3 has 13 amino acids.

As to this clonotype: A clone one base away is much larger, so this may be a read error. J is TRBJ2-1 and V is TRBV13; 8 positions match TRBD2. The CDR3 contains 15 residues. Germline CDR1 reads PRHDT; CDR2 reads FYEKMQ (reference sequence). V gave up 0 bases and J gave up 9 bases; unmatched junction bases: 7. This chain's CDR3 is CASSLGTSGKSEQFF. The CDR3 DNA sequence: TGTGCCAGCAGCTTAGGTACTAGCGGAAAAAGTGAGCAGTTCTTC. The full variable domain, completed using reference TRBV13 and TRBJ2-1, is AAGVIQSPRHLIKEKRETATLKCYPIPRHDTVYWYQQGPGQDPQFLISFYEKMQSDKGSIPDRFSAQQFSDYHSELNMSSLELGDSALYFCASSLGTSGKSEQFFGPGTRLTVL.

This clonotype was counted many times. The rearrangement joins TRBV14 to TRBJ2-2, with 11 bases that match TRBD1. This CDR3 region has 14 residues. Trimming at V came to 4 bases and at J to 5 bases, leaving 0 bases not matched to a gene. Germline-derived CDR1 and CDR2 are SGHDN and FVKESK. CDR3 sequence: CASSRDRGTGELFF. In DNA form, the CDR3 reads TGTGCCAGCAGCCGGGACAGGGGGACCGGGGAGCTGTTTTTT.

Notes on this clonotype: Sequence at one end of the junction differs from germline and may be a read error. The rearrangement links TRBV11-3 to TRBJ2-3, with D tentatively TRBD1 (6 bases). This CDR3 contains 17 residues. Germline V gives CDR1 SGHNT, CDR2 YENEEA. The CDR3, as DNA: TGTGTCAGCAGCTCTTGGTCCCTTGTCAGGGGCACAGATACGCACTATTTT. This sequence encodes CVSSSWSLVRGTDTHYF.

V and J are TRBV12-3 or TRBV12-4 and TRBJ2-3; TRBD2 matches at 7 bases. With 3 bases clipped from V and 15 bases from J, the junction kept 18 bases outside the gene matches. CDR3 size: 15 residues. The CDR3: CASSFGREHTDGQYF. The CDR3 bases are TGTGCCAGCAGTTTCGGGCGGGAGCACACAGATGGGCAATATTTT.

This clonotype was seen only a few times. This is likely a read error, given that the CDR3 carries no conserved phenylalanine or tryptophan at its end. The genes are TRBV5-1 and TRBJ2-5; no clear D gene. This CDR3 has 12 residues. With 1 base removed from V and 5 bases from J, the gap between germline ends came to 6 bases. Germline V CDR1 and CDR2: SGHRS, YFSETQ. CDR3 in amino acids: CASSLLEETQYL. The CDR3 nucleotides are TGCGCCAGCAGCTTGTTAGAGGAGACCCAGTACTTG.

J is TRBJ2-1 and V is TRBV11-2; D tentatively reads TRBD1 or TRBD2 (6 bases each). The V gene's germline CDR1 is SGHAT and CDR2 FQNNGV. The CDR3 loop spans 16 amino acids. Trimming removed 10 bases from V and 7 bases from J, with 26 bases in between. CDR3 coding DNA: TGTGCCACCAGACCCATTAGGGGGGACCAGGGGAATGAGCAGTTCTTC. Translated, it gives CATRPIRGDQGNEQFF.

Concerning this clonotype: This CDR3 is missing its conserved last phenylalanine or tryptophan, likely due to a read error. The chain joins TRBV5-1 to TRBJ2-3, with D possibly matching TRBD2 (5 bases). Germline V gene lookup returns CDR1 SGHRS and CDR2 YFSETQ. This CDR3 has 16 residues. CDR3 in amino acids: CTSSLAGHPGADTQYL. The DNA of the CDR3 is TGCACCAGCAGCTTGGCCGGTCACCCCGGGGCAGATACGCAGTATCTT.

This clonotype was seen only a few times. A clone one base away is much larger, so this may be a read error. The gene calls are TRBV11-2 and TRBJ2-1; 9 nucleotides line up with TRBD2. CDR1 is SGHAT and CDR2 is FQNNGV in the germline V gene. The CDR3 sequence is 19 residues long. CDR3 region: CAGSSGGTSFLSPYNEQFF. DNA of the CDR3: TGTGCCGGCAGCTCTGGCGGGACTAGCTTTTTGAGCCCCTACAATGAGCAGTTCTTC.

Only one count was recorded for this clonotype. J is TRBJ1-1 and V is TRBV6-1, with D uncertain. Germline V gene data show CDR1 as MNHNS and CDR2 as SASEGT. Trimming took off 3 bases at V and 5 bases at J, with 16 bases between the two ends. This CDR3 is built from 15 residues. CDR3 sequence (DNA): TGTGCCAGCAGTGATCGGTGGACGGGAAGGACTGAAGCTTTCTTT. As protein: CASSDRWTGRTEAFF.

Notes on this clonotype: One end of the junction does not line up with germline, which may come from a read error. The V and J genes are TRBV11-2 and TRBJ2-5; maybe TRBD2 (7 bases). This CDR3 spans 16 amino acids. Germline loops: CDR1 SGHAT, CDR2 FQNNGV. CDR3 DNA: TGTGCCAGCAGCTCACTAAGGGGGGGCCTCCAAGAGGCCCAGTACTTC. It translates to CASSSLRGGLQEAQYF.

Concerning this clonotype: This CDR3 is missing its conserved last phenylalanine or tryptophan, likely due to a read error. V usage is TRBV12-3 or TRBV12-4 and J usage is TRBJ1-1, with 8 bases identical to TRBD1. V gave up 6 bases and J gave up 3 bases; unmatched junction bases: 3. The length of the CDR3 is 13 residues. As DNA, the CDR3 is TGTGCCAGCAGCCAACAGGGGGACACTGAAGCTTTCCTT. It specifies CASSQQGDTEAFL.

As to this clonotype: The germline gene is not matched at one end of the junction; a read error may be the cause. V gene TRBV14 combines with J gene TRBJ2-1, with 7 bases matching TRBD1. CDR3 length: 13 amino acids. CDR1 and CDR2 (germline): SGHDN, FVKESK. CDR3 sequence reads: CASSPRGGNERFF. CDR3 bases: TGTGCCAGCAGCCCCAGAGGGGGCAATGAGCGGTTCTTC.

Regarding this clonotype: A junction end diverges from the germline sequence, so it may reflect a read error. V and J are TRBV12-3 or TRBV12-4 and TRBJ1-3; D might be TRBD1 (6 bases). The CDR3 is 14 residues long. The DNA for the CDR3 is TGTGCCATCATACAGGGTACCTCCGGAAACACCATGTATTTT. Translating it yields CAIIQGTSGNTMYF.

The chain carries TRBV11-2 and TRBJ2-3; possibly TRBD1 for D (5 bases). V was clipped by 4 bases and J by 3 bases, with 17 bases between them. Looked up from germline, CDR1 is SGHAT and CDR2 is FQNNGV. The CDR3 sequence is 16 residues long. CDR3: CASSWRQSSLTDTQYF. The CDR3 nucleotides are TGTGCCAGCAGCTGGAGACAGTCCTCCTTAACAGATACGCAGTATTTT.

The chain links TRBV2 to TRBJ2-2; D perhaps matches TRBD1 (5 bases). There are 14 residues in the CDR3. V lost 7 bases and J lost 1, with 10 bases in between. Germline V gene sequence: CDR1 SNHLY, CDR2 FYNNEI. The DNA for the CDR3 is TGTGCCAGCAAAGAGACAGAGAACACCGGGGAGCTGTTTTTT. Translating it yields CASKETENTGELFF. Drawing the rest from reference TRBV2 and TRBJ2-2, the complete variable domain is EPEVTQTPSHQVTQMGQEVILRCVPISNHLYFYWYRQILGQKVEFLVSFYNNEISEKSEIFDDQFSVERPDGSNFTLKIRSTKLEDSAMYFCASKETENTGELFFGEGSRLTVL.

This rearrangement joins TRBV4-1 to TRBJ2-1; D gene ambiguous. Between the trimmed V and J ends, which lost 6 bases and 15 bases, there was a span of 24 bases. The CDR3 is 14 amino acids. From germline, CDR1 is MGHRA and CDR2 YSYEKL. The CDR3 bases are TGCGCCAGCAGTCCTCGACTTGCGAGCGATAAGCTGTTCTTC. This encodes CASSPRLASDKLFF.

Turning to this clonotype: Since a much larger clone is just one base distant, this may be a read error. This chain joins TRBV14 and TRBJ2-7; D not certain. The CDR3 covers 11 residues. The V gene's germline CDR1 is SGHDN and CDR2 FVKESK. CDR3: CSSSHKHGQYF. The DNA of the CDR3 is TGTTCCAGCAGCCACAAACACGGGCAGTACTTC.

As concerns this clonotype: Compared with germline, one end of the junction differs, possibly owing to a read error. V gene TRBV28 combines with J gene TRBJ2-6; no clear D. The germline CDR1 and CDR2 sequences are MDHEN and SYDVKM. The CDR3 covers 14 residues. CDR3 loop: CASRFHTGANVLTF. The CDR3 DNA reads as TGTGCCAGCCGTTTTCACACTGGGGCCAACGTCCTGACTTTC.

Comment on this clonotype: At one of its ends the junction is not consistent with the germline gene, which may arise from a read error. The rearrangement links TRBV29-1 to TRBJ2-1, with D possibly TRBD2 on 5 matching bases. Germline assignment: CDR1 SQVTM and CDR2 ANQGSEA. CDR3 length: 14 amino acids. The CDR3 sequence is CNVGGGSSYNEQFF. CDR3 nucleotide sequence: TGCAACGTTGGCGGAGGCAGCTCCTATAATGAGCAGTTCTTC.